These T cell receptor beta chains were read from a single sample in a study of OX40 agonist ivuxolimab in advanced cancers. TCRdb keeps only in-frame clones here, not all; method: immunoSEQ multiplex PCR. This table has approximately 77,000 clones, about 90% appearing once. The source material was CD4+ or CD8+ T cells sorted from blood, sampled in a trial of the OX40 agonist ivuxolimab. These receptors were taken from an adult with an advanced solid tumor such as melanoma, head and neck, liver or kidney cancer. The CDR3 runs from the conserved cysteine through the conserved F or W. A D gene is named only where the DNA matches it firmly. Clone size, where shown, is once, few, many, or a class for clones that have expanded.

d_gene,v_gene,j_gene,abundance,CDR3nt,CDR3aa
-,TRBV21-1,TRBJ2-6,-,TGTGCCAGCATCCTGGGGCAGGGGCTGGTCGAGGCCAACGTCCTGACTTTC,CASILGQGLVEANVLTF
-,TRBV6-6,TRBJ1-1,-,TGTGCCACCGGACTTGGGACGGGGAACACTGAAGCTTTCTTT,CATGLGTGNTEAFF
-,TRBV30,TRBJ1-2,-,TGTGCCTGGAGTATAGACTATGGCTACACCTTC,CAWSIDYGYTF
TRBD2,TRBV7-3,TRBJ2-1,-,TGTGCCAGCAGCCCCAGGACTAGCGGAATCTACAATGAGCAGTTCTTC,CASSPRTSGIYNEQFF
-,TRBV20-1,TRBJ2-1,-,TGCAGTGCTAAACCCCTAAATGAGCAGTTCTTC,CSAKPLNEQFF
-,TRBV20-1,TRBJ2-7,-,TGCAGTGCTCCCGGCGGCTACGAGCAGTACTTC,CSAPGGYEQYF
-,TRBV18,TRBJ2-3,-,TGTGCCAGCTCACCTCGGACCTTGCTGGATACGCAGTATTTT,CASSPRTLLDTQYF
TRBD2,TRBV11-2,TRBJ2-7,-,TGTGCCAGCAGCTTAGAACTAGCGGGAGGGGGGGAGCAGTACTTC,CASSLELAGGGEQYF
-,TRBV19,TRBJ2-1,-,TGTGCCAGTAGCCCCCGCCCTAGCGTCTACAATGAGCAGTTCTTC,CASSPRPSVYNEQFF
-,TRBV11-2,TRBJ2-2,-,TGTGCCAGCAGCAACAGGGTGGGCACCGGGGAGCTGTTTTTT,CASSNRVGTGELFF
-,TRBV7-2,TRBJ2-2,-,TGTGCCAGCAGCTTATGGGGGGTGAGGAACACCGGGGAGCTGTTTTTT,CASSLWGVRNTGELFF
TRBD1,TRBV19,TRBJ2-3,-,TGTGCCAGGGAACCGGGACAGGGGCGCACAGATACGCAGTATTTT,CAREPGQGRTDTQYF
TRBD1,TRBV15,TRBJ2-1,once,TGTGCCACCAGCAGAGATGGCGGGACAGGCGAGCAGTTCTTC,CATSRDGGTGEQFF
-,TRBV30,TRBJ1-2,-,TGTGCCTGGAGTGTACCCCGTTACGGGACTTATGGCTACACCTTC,CAWSVPRYGTYGYTF
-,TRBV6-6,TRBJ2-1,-,TGTGCCAGCAGTTACTCGCAGGGTTTCTACAATGAGCAGTTCTTC,CASSYSQGFYNEQFF
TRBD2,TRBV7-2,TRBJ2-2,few,TGTGCCAGCAGCCCCCCCATAGGGACTAGCGGGGGTGGAACCGGGGAGCTGTTTTTT,CASSPPIGTSGGGTGELFF
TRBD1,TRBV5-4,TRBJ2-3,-,TGTGCCAGCAGCTCCCACCACGGACAGGGGAGAAGCACAGATACGCAGTATTTT,CASSSHHGQGRSTDTQYF
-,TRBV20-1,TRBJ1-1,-,TGCAGTGCTCTAGACGCTTTCTTT,CSALDAFF
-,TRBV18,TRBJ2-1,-,TGTGCCAGCTCCCCTGCAAATGAGCAGTTCTTC,CASSPANEQFF
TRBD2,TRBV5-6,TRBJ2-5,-,TGTGCCAGCAGCTTGGGACTAGCACGAGAGACCCAGTACTTC,CASSLGLARETQYF
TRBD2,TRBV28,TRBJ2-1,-,TGTGCCAGCAGTCCCCGAAGACGGACTAGCGGGTTGAGAAATGAGCAGTTCTTC,CASSPRRRTSGLRNEQFF
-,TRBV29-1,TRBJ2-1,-,TGCAGCGCAAGGCGGGAAGCTGAGCAGTTCTTC,CSARREAEQFF